Below, one TCR beta chain is given with its context. The antigen is unknown. Relative to the germline gene, one junction end is altered; a read error may explain this. Via MiXCR, TCRdb re-called the 5' RACE reads, giving one row per CDR3 protein. In the table there are about 43,000 distinct CDR3 sequences, 29% of which are singletons. The memory fraction was CD4+CD45RO+CD25- cells. Germline V gene data show CDR1 as SEHNR and CDR2 as FQNEAQ (reference sequence). The CDR3 is 15 amino acids. Broader study findings: Tumor Tregs overlapped most with tumor, then blood, naive CD4+ cells.

Sequencing was carried out using memory CD4+ T cells sorted from a lymph node. Subset specified: memory CD4+ T cells, CD4+CD45RO+CD25-. The TCR sequence derives from a female donor with breast cancer. The J gene is TRBJ1-4, the V gene TRBV7-9, with a weak D call TRBD1 (5 bases). The CDR3 region is CASGLQDGRSEKLFF. CDR3 coding DNA: TGTGCCAGCGGCTTACAGGACGGGCGTAGTGAAAAACTGTTTTTT.